This T cell receptor beta chain appears in the sequencing data of a study of cytomegalovirus exposure and HLA in healthy donors (dated by TCRdb to 2015 to 2018). Concerning the study at large: According to an earlier analysis of a few hundred of the donors, roughly 180 million T cells yielded 120 million or so unique TCR beta sequences and about 300 Gb of sequence data. An earlier analysis of 587 of the donors applied high-throughput TCR beta sequencing to assess whether each TCR beta V gene segment acted as functional or pseudogenic. A later genetic analysis took genome-wide SNP genotypes for 398 of the 666 donors and used that subset as a discovery cohort. Class I and class II HLA loci were covered by the typing at four-digit resolution. To predict cytomegalovirus infection status, the study brought together high-throughput TCR immunosequencing, statistical association of individual TCRs with disease status, and machine learning. Along with the approximately 700-subject first cohort, a separate validation cohort of approximately 110 different subjects was used. The study aimed to test whether signatures of past pathogen exposure could be identified by cataloging public T cell receptors. On average, around 230,000 unique TCR beta nucleotide sequences were sequenced per donor among some 420 genotyped donors of the cohort, with about 17% of those sequences being non-productive. Rather than using new phenotypic data, the later analysis identified candidate immune exposures from TCR beta sequences and from how often those sequences occurred across donors. Four to six DR-DQ haplotypes were handled as single units for association and clustering, since linkage in the cohort was strong. Typing coverage varied by locus: roughly 629-630 donors for A, B, C, DRB1 and DQB1; roughly 520 for DQA1; over 600 for DPA1; 450 to 480 for DPB1. In a later analysis, previously published TCR beta repertoires from 666 donors were re-analyzed and high-resolution HLA genotyping was added so that TCR occurrence patterns could be studied. The study used immunosequencing to profile the T cell repertoires of some 600 subjects and linked those repertoires to cytomegalovirus serostatus. An early release covering about 600 HLA-typed donors comprised about 300 gigabases of sequencing data and approximately 80 million unique TCR sequences. Every repertoire in the discovery cohort had been generated on one and the same sequencing platform. Alongside the repertoire data, information on donor age, sex, ethnicity and CMV serostatus was compiled. Among the roughly 390 genotyped donors, approximately 81% belonged to the genetic ancestry cluster associated with self-reported Caucasian donors.

The library was obtained by the immunoSEQ multiplex PCR assay. The multiplex PCR relied on a mix of 60 forward primers for TCR Vbeta segments and 13 reverse primers for TCR Jbeta segments. The CDR3 region of rearranged TCR beta genes was amplified from genomic DNA with a multiplex PCR assay. On the Illumina HiSeq System, the amplified TCR beta libraries were sequenced as 87-base-pair reads. The study's own analysis went as follows. In a later analysis, tens of millions of unique TCR beta chains were counted across the roughly 670 repertoires, and roughly 9.9 million of these chains were shared by at least two donors. To remove PCR and sequencing errors, raw reads were error-corrected and collapsed into unique sequences using a nearest-neighbor algorithm that merged closely related sequences. V, D and J gene segments were assigned by aligning CDR3 sequences to IMGT reference sequences. For a sequence to be retained, a match of at least six nucleotides to both a V gene segment and a J gene segment was required. Rearrangements were classified as productive when the CDR3 lacked stop codons and remained in frame with V and J, and all other rearrangements were classified as non-productive. CDR3 was defined by IMGT convention, running from the second conserved V-encoded cysteine to the conserved J-encoded phenylalanine. The earlier analysis of some 580 of the donors excluded any sequence lacking an unambiguous match to a single V gene segment. An earlier analysis of approximately 590 of the donors classified V segments as functional when productive rearrangements were above 56.7% and as segregating when the standard deviation between donors was above 5%. To diagnose cytomegalovirus status from the catalog of TCR beta chain sequences, a statistical classification framework was built. V and J gene assignment, in a later analysis, came from comparing TCR nucleotide sequences with IMGT/GENE-DB human TR gene sequences. The TCRdist pipeline was used in a later analysis to assign CDR3 sequences and most-parsimonious VDJ recombination scenarios. In a later analysis, each TCR beta chain was defined by its CDR3 amino acid sequence together with its V-gene family, and reads lacking a unique V-gene family were excluded. A later analysis removed roughly 590 highly shared, low-generation-probability nucleotide sequences to deal with suspected cross-contamination and a sequencing artifact. For each public chain, a later analysis derived a clonal expansion index from normalized ranks of inferred template counts within each repertoire. Generation probabilities in a later analysis came from a VDJ recombination model fitted to out-of-frame rearrangements, and those results were checked against IGoR. In a later analysis, hypergeometric tests were used to score TCR-TCR, TCR-HLA and TCR-CMV co-occurrence, with a repertoire-size bias correction applied to TCR pairs. In a later analysis, false discovery rates were estimated by permuting HLA or CMV assignments 20 times. A later analysis grouped co-occurring TCRs with DBSCAN, adding TCRdist sequence similarity when clustering within HLA-allele-positive subsets. Repertoires with fewer than 30,000 or more than 120,000 public chains, plus five repertoires with anomalous nucleotide sharing, were excluded from co-occurrence clustering. As stored in TCRdb, this immuneACCESS dataset retains in-frame rearrangements with V and J assigned. A fraction of the clones does not appear; measured against another copy, unresolved V genes explain less than half of the discrepancy, and the remainder lacks a known reason. V, J and clone size are those of that table, while D and trimming were read from the DNA. The sample table holds some 75,000 clones. In total, the top ten clones hold 7.5% of the sample.

The CDR3 numbers 13 residues from cysteine through phenylalanine. Left in the record is the CDR3 DNA by itself, 39 bases read in frame from the first base. Sequences SQVTM (CDR1) and ANQGSEA (CDR2) are obtained from the germline V gene. What the authors observed across the whole study: In both the original and validation cohorts, the classifier was reported to diagnose cytomegalovirus status with high specificity and sensitivity. A later analysis found that most CMV-associated TCR beta chains appeared HLA-restricted, with HLA associations seemingly driven largely by CMV exposure. Because HLA typing was missing for some donors at each locus, association tests included only the typed subset. An earlier analysis of some 560 of the donors showed that most TCR beta V segments appeared in productive rearrangements either about 87% or about 30% of the time, which broadly matched IMGT annotations. According to a later analysis, TCR association rates differed among HLA loci, with DRB1 alleles showing the most associated TCRs and HLA-C alleles showing the fewest. In a later analysis, HLA-associated TCR beta chains showed more clonal expansion and lower generation probabilities than non-associated chains that were equally common. The authors suggested that the approach could potentially be extended to other disease states and immunological phenotypes. When HLA alleles, especially DR and DQ, strongly co-occurred, TCR associations were difficult to assign to individual alleles. A further reported finding was that TCR beta sequences accurately predicted the HLA-A and HLA-B alleles for most subjects in the first cohort. Roughly uniform sequencing depth across donors was assumed in presence/absence analyses, although this assumption may not hold. Compared with the roughly 670-donor mean, donors in an Asian-associated ancestry cluster had fewer N-insertions in productive TCRs, according to a later genetic analysis. Because counts were too low, around 18 rarely observed V segments, including chromosome 9 orphons, were left out of the earlier analysis of roughly 600 of the donors. Most TCR sequences were observed very rarely across donors, whereas some public TCRs were present in many individuals. According to a later analysis, parvovirus B19, influenza, CMV and Epstein-Barr virus appeared linked to several top co-occurrence clusters. An association between a missense DCLRE1C variant and V-gene and J-gene trimming of TCR beta chains was found in a later genetic analysis and replicated in an independent cohort. The sequencing pipeline was judged likely to have produced a cluster of highly shared sequence variants as a technical artifact. CMV serostatus was the only immune exposure information available for the cohort. Some IMGT-functional V segments, including TRBV6-2 and TRBV6-3, could not be distinguished by the 87-base-pair reads and were therefore excluded. At a false discovery rate of 0.05, a later analysis linked approximately 18,000 TCR beta sequences to specific HLA alleles. In vitro tests confirmed that a few of the cytomegalovirus-associated TCR beta chains recognize cytomegalovirus antigens. Correlated functional status among segregating V segments might reflect linkage disequilibrium, but an unknown experimental factor could not be ruled out. A total of fewer than 200 TCR beta chains were listed by the study as associated with cytomegalovirus. The cohort was sequenced for TCR beta chains only, and without alpha or paired-chain data the features that could be detected were limited.

In total, 666 healthy bone marrow donors made up the cohort. At the time of sampling, all cohort members were nominally healthy, though unrecorded immune exposures were likely present. The donor was CMV seropositive and belonged to the group of 250 to 300 seropositive cohort members. Every donor gave a peripheral blood sample, and the peripheral blood mononuclear cells from that sample were used for TCR beta sequencing. Genomic DNA extraction from the blood cell samples was performed with the Qiagen DNeasy Blood Extraction Kit. Worth noting for this clone: No antigen is known for it.

The source material was PBMCs. The sequence was collected from a female donor in good health and CMV-seropositive. The receptor chain draws on TRBV29-1 and TRBJ2-5, with 8 central nucleotides matching TRBD1. The DNA matches TRBJ2-7 better at its end, which makes the J call doubtful. The CDR3 has the sequence CSVQGEGSYEQYF. The nucleotide sequence reads TGCAGCGTACAGGGGGAAGGCTCCTACGAGCAGTACTTC.